Listed here are 8 T cell receptor beta chains from one sample, sequenced in a study of somatic mutations in cytotoxic T cells in rheumatoid arthritis. Measured with immunoSEQ multiplex PCR; TCRdb has only the in-frame clones, and not every one. Among roughly 14,000 clones listed, around 90% were seen once. The sequenced material came from CD4+ T cells sorted from blood. These receptor sequences come from a man in his 70s with rheumatoid arthritis.

The J gene is TRBJ1-5, the V gene TRBV6-1, with 8 bases that match TRBD1. V lost 7 bases and J lost 6; bases outside the gene matches: 5. This CDR3 is built from 13 residues. The germline CDR1 and CDR2 sequences are MNHNS and SASEGT. CDR3 residues: CASTGTGSQPQHF. Here the CDR3 DNA reads TGTGCCAGCACCGGGACAGGCAGTCAGCCCCAGCATTTT.

The chain uses TRBV19 and TRBJ2-1, with D perhaps TRBD1 (6 bases). Germline CDR1 LNHDA, CDR2 SQIVND (reference sequence). This CDR3 has 15 amino acids. V lost 0 bases, J lost 9 bases, and 15 bases lay in between. The CDR3 loop is CASSIDRPRGSEQFF. The CDR3 bases are TGTGCCAGTAGTATAGATCGCCCCAGGGGTAGTGAGCAGTTCTTC.

The chain employs TRBV12-5 and TRBJ2-1, with TRBD2 matching 11 bases. V dropped 5 bases and J dropped 9; count of bases not matched to a gene: 12. Germline values: CDR1 LGHNT, CDR2 FRNRAP. The CDR3 has 16 residues. This CDR3 reads CASGPTGTSGRGEQFF. Here the CDR3 DNA reads TGTGCTAGTGGTCCAACCGGGACTAGCGGTCGTGGTGAGCAGTTCTTC.

The chain couples TRBV28 to TRBJ1-2; TRBD1 aligns across 7 bases. This CDR3 comprises 13 residues. The V gene end was trimmed by 5 bases and the J gene end by 10 bases; junction bases not matched to a gene: 10. Looked up from germline, CDR1 is MDHEN and CDR2 is SYDVKM. CDR3 DNA: TGTGCCAGCAGTACCCCGTCAGGGGGTTTCTACACCTTC. As protein: CASSTPSGGFYTF.

The chain uses TRBV5-4 and TRBJ2-2, with D unresolved. Trimming stripped 4 bases from V and 2 bases from J, with 15 bases between. Germline V CDR1 and CDR2: SGHNT, YYREEE (reference sequence). The CDR3 has 16 amino acids. As DNA, the CDR3 is TGTGCCAGCAGCAGAGCCGGGTCTAGTAACACCGGGGAGCTGTTTTTT. Translation: CASSRAGSSNTGELFF.

The chain couples TRBV4-1 to TRBJ2-4, with TRBD1 as a possible D gene (6 bases). Per the germline V gene, CDR1 is MGHRA and CDR2 is YSYEKL. The CDR3 spans 13 residues. Trimming took off 4 bases at V and 7 bases at J, with 11 bases between the two ends. The CDR3 sequence is CASSPTGWNIQYF. CDR3 coding DNA: TGCGCCAGCAGCCCTACAGGGTGGAACATTCAGTACTTC.

The rearrangement links TRBV6-5 to TRBJ2-3; possibly TRBD1 for D (6 bases). The germline V and J ends were trimmed by 5 bases and 2 bases, with 14 bases remaining between them. The CDR3 is 15 residues long. The germline V gene encodes CDR1 MNHEY and CDR2 SVGAGI. CDR3 bases: TGTGCCAGCAGTCGTACACAGGGTTACACAGATACGCAGTATTTT. Protein sequence: CASSRTQGYTDTQYF.

Only one count was recorded for this clone. The gene calls are TRBV11-3 and TRBJ2-1; the D gene is possibly TRBD1 (6 bases). This CDR3 has 16 amino acids. The germline gives CDR1 SGHNT, CDR2 YENEEA. Trimming left V 5 bases short and J 3 bases short, with 17 bases between. The chain's CDR3 is CASSPRGPSGYNEQFF. CDR3 DNA sequence: TGTGCCAGCAGCCCCAGGGGACCCTCGGGCTACAATGAGCAGTTCTTC. Full variable domain (missing parts from reference TRBV11-3 and TRBJ2-1): EAGVVQSPRYKIIEKKQPVAFWCNPISGHNTLYWYLQNLGQGPELLIRYENEEAVDDSQLPKDRFSAERLKGVDSTLKIQPAELGDSAVYLCASSPRGPSGYNEQFFGPGTRLTVL.